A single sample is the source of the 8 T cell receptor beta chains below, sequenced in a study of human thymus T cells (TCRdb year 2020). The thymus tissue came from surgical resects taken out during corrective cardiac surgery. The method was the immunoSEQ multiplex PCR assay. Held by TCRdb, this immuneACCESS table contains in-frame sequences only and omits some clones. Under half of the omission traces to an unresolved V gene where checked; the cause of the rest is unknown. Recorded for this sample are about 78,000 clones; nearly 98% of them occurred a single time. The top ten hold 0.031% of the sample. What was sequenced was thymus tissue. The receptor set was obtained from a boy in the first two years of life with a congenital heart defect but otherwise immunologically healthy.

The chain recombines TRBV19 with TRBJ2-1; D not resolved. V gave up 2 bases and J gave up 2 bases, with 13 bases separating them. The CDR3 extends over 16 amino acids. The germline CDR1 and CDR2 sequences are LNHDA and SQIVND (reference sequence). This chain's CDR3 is CASSIRQSLAYNEQFF. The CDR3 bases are TGTGCCAGTAGTATACGCCAGTCCCTGGCCTACAATGAGCAGTTCTTC.

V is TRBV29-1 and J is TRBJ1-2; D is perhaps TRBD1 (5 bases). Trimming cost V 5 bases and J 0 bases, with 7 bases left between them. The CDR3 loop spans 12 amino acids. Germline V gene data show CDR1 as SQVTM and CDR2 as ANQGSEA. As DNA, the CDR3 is TGCAGCGTTCGGGACTCTAACTATGGCTACACCTTC. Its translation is CSVRDSNYGYTF.

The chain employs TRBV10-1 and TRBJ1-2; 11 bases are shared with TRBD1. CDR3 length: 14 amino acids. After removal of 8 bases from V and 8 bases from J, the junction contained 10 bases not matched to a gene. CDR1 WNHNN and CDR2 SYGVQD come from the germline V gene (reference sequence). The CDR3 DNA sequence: TGCGCCAGCCGAATCGGACAGGGGGCAGGAGGCTACACCTTC. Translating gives CASRIGQGAGGYTF.

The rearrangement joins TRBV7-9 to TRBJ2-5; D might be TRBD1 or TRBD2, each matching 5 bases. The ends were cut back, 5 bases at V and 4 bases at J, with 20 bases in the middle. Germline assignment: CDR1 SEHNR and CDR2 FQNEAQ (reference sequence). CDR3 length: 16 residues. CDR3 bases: TGTGCCAGCAGCCGGGGCGCAAACCGAGAGAGAGAGACCCAGTACTTC. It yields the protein CASSRGANRERETQYF.

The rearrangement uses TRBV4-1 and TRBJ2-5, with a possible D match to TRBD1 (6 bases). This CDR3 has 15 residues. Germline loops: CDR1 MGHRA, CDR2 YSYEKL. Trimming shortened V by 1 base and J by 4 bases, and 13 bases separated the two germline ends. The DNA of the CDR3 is TGCGCCAGCAGCCAAGTCACAGGGAACATAGAGACCCAGTACTTC. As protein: CASSQVTGNIETQYF.

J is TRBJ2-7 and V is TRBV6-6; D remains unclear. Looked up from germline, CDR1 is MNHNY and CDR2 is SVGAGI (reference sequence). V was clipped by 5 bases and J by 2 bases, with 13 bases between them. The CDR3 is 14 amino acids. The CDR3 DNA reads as TGTGCCAGCAGTCCCCCGGACGGACCCTACGAGCAGTACTTC. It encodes CASSPPDGPYEQYF.

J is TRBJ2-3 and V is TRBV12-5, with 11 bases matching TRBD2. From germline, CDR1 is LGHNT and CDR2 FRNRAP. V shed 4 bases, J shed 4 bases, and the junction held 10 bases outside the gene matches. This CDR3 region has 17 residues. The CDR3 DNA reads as TGTGCTAGTGGTTCGAACGACTCTAGCGGGGGGTCAGATACGCAGTATTTT. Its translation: CASGSNDSSGGSDTQYF.

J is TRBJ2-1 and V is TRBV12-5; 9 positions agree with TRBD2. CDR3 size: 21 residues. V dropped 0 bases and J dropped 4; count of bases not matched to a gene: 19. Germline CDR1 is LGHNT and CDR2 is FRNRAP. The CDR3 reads CASGLVQERGAEPLKYNEQFF. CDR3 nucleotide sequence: TGTGCTAGTGGTTTGGTACAGGAGCGGGGGGCCGAGCCCTTAAAATACAATGAGCAGTTCTTC.